Listed below are T cell receptor beta chains from one sample, sequenced in a study of cytomegalovirus exposure and HLA in healthy donors. Here immunoSEQ multiplex PCR was the method, and the copy in TCRdb shows in-frame clones only, minus some. The sample yields about 190,000 clones, about 69% seen once. Sequenced sample: PBMCs. These receptors were obtained from a man aged 25 to 40 in good health and CMV-seropositive. Each CDR3 is given with its conserved first and last residue. Fields, in order: clone size, J gene, V gene, D gene, CDR3 DNA, CDR3 protein. A D gene is named only where the DNA matches it firmly. Not all rows give a size; the values are once, few, many and, for expanded clones, a class.

.	TRBJ2-7	TRBV7-2	TRBD1	TGTGCCAGCAGCTTAGATCAGGGACAGGAGTACGAGCAGTACTTC	CASSLDQGQEYEQYF
.	TRBJ2-5	TRBV10-3	TRBD2	TGTGCCATCAGCCTTAGCGGGAGGGCGGGTGAGACCCAGTACTTC	CAISLSGRAGETQYF
.	TRBJ1-4	TRBV7-9	.	TGTTCCAGCAGCCAGACAGCAACTAATGAAAAACTGTTTTTT	CSSSQTATNEKLFF
.	TRBJ2-7	TRBV6-6	TRBD2	TGTGCCAGCCGACCCGGACTAGCGGGAGACTACGAGCAGTACTTC	CASRPGLAGDYEQYF
.	TRBJ1-2	TRBV2	TRBD1	TGTGCCAGCAGTCCCGGGACAGGGAATGGCTACACCTTC	CASSPGTGNGYTF
.	TRBJ1-3	TRBV6-4	TRBD1	TGTGCCAGCAGTGCCGGGACAGGGATCTCTGGAAACACCATATATTTT	CASSAGTGISGNTIYF
.	TRBJ2-1	TRBV6-1	TRBD2	TGTGCCAGCAGTGACGGTAGCGGGGGTATCGAGTTCTTC	CASSDGSGGIEFF
few	TRBJ2-3	TRBV5-6	TRBD2	TGTGCCAGCAGCTTGGGACTAGCAGTGGATACGCAGTATTTT	CASSLGLAVDTQYF
few	TRBJ2-7	TRBV5-5	.	TGTGCCAGCAGCTCTCAGGGTGACGACGAGCAGTACTTC	CASSSQGDDEQYF
few	TRBJ1-1	TRBV6-6	TRBD1	TGTGCCAGCAGACCACAGGGGGTCACTGAAGCTTTCTTT	CASRPQGVTEAFF
.	TRBJ2-7	TRBV12-5	TRBD1	TGTGCTAGTGGCCAGGGGGCGGGTGAGCAGTACTTC	CASGQGAGEQYF
.	TRBJ2-7	TRBV6-5	.	TGTGCCAGCACTACTCCGGGACTTTCCGTGTACGAGCAGTACTTC	CASTTPGLSVYEQYF
.	TRBJ1-6	TRBV5-6	TRBD1	TGTGCCAGCAGCTTTGTTGGACAGGGGGCCGGTTCACCCCTCCACTTT	CASSFVGQGAGSPLHF
few	TRBJ2-2	TRBV2	.	TGTGCCAGCCGACAGGTCCCCGCGAACACCGGGGAGCTGTTTTTT	CASRQVPANTGELFF